This T cell receptor (beta chain) was captured in a study of neurological immune-mediated disorders (dated by TCRdb to between 2017 and 2020). Broadly, across the study: Using UMI-based sequencing, the study compared peripheral blood TCR-beta repertoires from patients with HTLV-I-associated myelopathy (HAM/TSP), patients with multiple sclerosis, and healthy controls. The 90 to 110 TCR-beta libraries covered PBMC samples along with longitudinal samples, technical triplicates, and paired sorted CD4+ and CD8+ T-cell subsets. Longitudinal HAM/TSP donors and healthy donors each had 3 time-points at intervals of roughly 3-40 months. The cohort comprised 68 subjects: roughly 15 HAM/TSP patients, some 35 multiple sclerosis patients and around 20 healthy controls.

V is clipped by 6 bases and J by 4 bases, and the sequence between their germline boundaries is 18 bases long. The CDR1 and CDR2 encoded by the germline V gene are ENHRY and SYGVKD. Inclusive of the bounding cysteine and phenylalanine, the CDR3 is 16 residues long. Of all the DNA, just the CDR3 is kept, 48 bases in frame from base 1. This clonotype was seen at least ten times. Its antigen has not been determined. The input lacks base qualities; no much larger clone sits a single base away. The full study reports these points: The highest TCR clonal expansion was observed in HAM/TSP patients, whereas the lowest was observed in MS patients, even when compared with healthy controls. Expanded clones from different subjects shared no identical CDR3 amino acid sequences, which suggests that TCR-beta repertoires were private in all groups.

The time point label here, explained by the study, means: longitudinal time-point 1 (baseline). The healthy controls were volunteers from blood banks in Maryland, USA. For the unsorted PBMC libraries, 2 million PBMCs were stored in RNAlater at -80 degrees C until RNA extraction and were used to generate the libraries. Peripheral blood underwent Ficoll-Hypaque density gradient centrifugation to isolate PBMCs, which were then cryopreserved in liquid nitrogen. cDNA was synthesized by template-switch 5'RACE using a primer carrying a 10-nucleotide random unique molecular identifier by which each TCR transcript was tagged. Every sequencing run yielded over 170 million TCR-beta sequences covering 15-18 subjects. The RNeasy kit was used to extract total RNA. The KAPA Real-time Library Amplification kit was used to amplify TCR-beta VDJ regions with primers for the TCR constant region and the 5'RACE anchor. Sample indexes and Illumina adaptors were added in a first PCR, after which library yield was increased in a second PCR. After Ampure bead purification, the roughly 650 bp TCR product was size-selected on a 2% E-gel SizeSelection system. Library quality was checked on a Bioanalyzer, concentration was measured with Qubit, and libraries were quantified with the Kapa Library Quantification kit before pooling. Libraries were sequenced paired-end 2 x 150 bp on an Illumina HiSeq 2500. To increase sequence diversity, roughly 24-32% phiX was spiked into each library pool. The authors processed their data as follows. The UMI-based MiGEC pipeline processed quality-filtered reads and removed over 80% of raw TCR sequences during error correction. IMGT germline references were used for aligning VDJ genes, and each clonotype was defined as a unique CDR3 amino acid sequence together with its V-J genes. Clonal expansion, Shannon diversity, and CDR3 relatedness (CalcPairwiseDistances, ClusterSamples) were evaluated with VDJtools, and phylogenetic trees were built with CLCbio workbench. A clone was classed as expanded if it had 8 or more unique UMIs, a cutoff based on coefficient-of-variation modelling across technical triplicates. TCRdb cleaned the public reads at Q25 with fastp, built clones with MiXCR and kept in-frame beta chains. For every CDR3 protein sequence, its rows merge into one entry that carries the most common genes and DNA. These V and J calls are TCRdb output, not the study's own analysis. Present in this sample are 47,000 or so distinct CDR3 sequences, about a tenth of which were seen just once. The ten biggest clones cover about 1.6% of the sample.

The sequenced sample consisted of PBMCs. The rearranged segments are TRBV10-3 and TRBJ2-2; the D region possibly corresponds to TRBD1 (5 bases align). This receptor was obtained from a woman in her thirties or forties in good health. The CDR3 protein: CAIRDQGSDTTGELFF. The bases read TGTGCCATCAGGGATCAGGGTTCAGATACCACCGGGGAGCTGTTTTTT.